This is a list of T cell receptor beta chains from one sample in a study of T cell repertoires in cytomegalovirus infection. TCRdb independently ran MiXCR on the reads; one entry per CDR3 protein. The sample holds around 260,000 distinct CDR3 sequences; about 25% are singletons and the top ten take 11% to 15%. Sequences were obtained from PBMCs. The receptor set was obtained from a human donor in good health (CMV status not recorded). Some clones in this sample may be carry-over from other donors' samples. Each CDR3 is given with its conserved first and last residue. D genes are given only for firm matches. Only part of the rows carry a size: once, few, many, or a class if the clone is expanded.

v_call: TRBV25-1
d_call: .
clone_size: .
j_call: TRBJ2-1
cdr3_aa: CASSEIFNEQFF
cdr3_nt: TGTGCCAGCAGTGAGATTTTTAATGAGCAGTTCTTC

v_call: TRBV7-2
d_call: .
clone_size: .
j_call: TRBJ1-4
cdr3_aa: CASSFGRGATNEKLFF
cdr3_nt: TGTGCCAGCAGCTTCGGTCGGGGTGCAACTAATGAAAAACTGTTTTTT

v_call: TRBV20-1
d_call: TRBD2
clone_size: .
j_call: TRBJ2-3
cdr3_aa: CSASLLAGVSDTQYF
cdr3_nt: TGCAGTGCTAGCCTACTAGCGGGGGTTTCAGATACGCAGTATTTT

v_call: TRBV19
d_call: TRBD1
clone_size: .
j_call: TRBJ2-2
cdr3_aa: CASTWDRVYSGELFF
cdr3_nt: TGTGCCAGTACATGGGACAGGGTGTATTCCGGGGAGCTGTTTTTT

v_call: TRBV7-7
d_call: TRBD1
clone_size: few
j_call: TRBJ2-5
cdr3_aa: CASSLGTGDETQYF
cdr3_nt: TGTGCCAGCAGCTTAGGGACAGGGGACGAGACCCAGTACTTC

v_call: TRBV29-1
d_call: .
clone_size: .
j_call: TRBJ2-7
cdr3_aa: CSVGEGTNSYEQYF
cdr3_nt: TGCAGCGTTGGTGAGGGGACCAACTCCTACGAGCAGTACTTC

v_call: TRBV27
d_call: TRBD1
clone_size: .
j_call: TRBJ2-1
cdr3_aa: CASSPGTGAGQFF
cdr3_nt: TGTGCCAGCAGCCCGGGGACAGGGGCAGGACAGTTCTTC

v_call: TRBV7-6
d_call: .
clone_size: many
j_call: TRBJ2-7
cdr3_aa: CASSLAIGPHEQYF
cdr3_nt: TGTGCCAGCAGCTTAGCGATAGGTCCCCACGAGCAGTACTTC

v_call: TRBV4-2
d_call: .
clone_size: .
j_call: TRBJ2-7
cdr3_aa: CASSQRPTGGPHEQYF
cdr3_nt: TGTGCCAGCAGCCAACGGCCGACGGGGGGCCCCCACGAGCAGTACTTC

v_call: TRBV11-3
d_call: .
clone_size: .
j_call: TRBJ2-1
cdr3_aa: CASSLVGDRPNEQFF
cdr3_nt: TGTGCCAGCAGCTTAGTAGGGGACCGACCCAATGAGCAGTTCTTC

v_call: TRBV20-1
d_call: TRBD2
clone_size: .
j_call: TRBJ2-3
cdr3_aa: CSAPKAGGLDTQYF
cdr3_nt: TGCAGTGCCCCCAAGGCGGGGGGGCTGGATACGCAGTATTTT

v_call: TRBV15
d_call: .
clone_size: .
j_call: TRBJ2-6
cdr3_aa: CATSREPQGRLSGANVLTF
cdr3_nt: TGTGCCACCAGCAGAGAACCCCAGGGGAGACTCTCTGGGGCCAACGTCCTGACTTTC

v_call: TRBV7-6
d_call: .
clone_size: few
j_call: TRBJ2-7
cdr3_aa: CASSSGPLSYEQYF
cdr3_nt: TGTGCCAGCAGCTCCGGACCGCTTTCCTACGAGCAGTACTTC

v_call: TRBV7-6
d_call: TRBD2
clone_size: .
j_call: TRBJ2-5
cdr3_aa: CASSLDWTSEETQYF
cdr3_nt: TGTGCCAGCAGCTTAGATTGGACTAGCGAAGAGACCCAGTACTTC

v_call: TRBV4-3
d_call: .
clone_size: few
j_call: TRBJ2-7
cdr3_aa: CASSQSIRTSYEQYF
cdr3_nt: TGCGCCAGCAGCCAGAGTATCAGGACGTCCTACGAGCAGTACTTC

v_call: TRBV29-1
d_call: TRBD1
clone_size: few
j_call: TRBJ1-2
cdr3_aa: CSCRDSLDPYTF
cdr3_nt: TGCAGCTGCCGGGACAGCCTTGATCCCTACACCTTC

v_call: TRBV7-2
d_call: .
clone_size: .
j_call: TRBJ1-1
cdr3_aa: CASSFTGTGRAFF
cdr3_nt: TGTGCCAGCAGCTTTACCGGGACGGGGAGGGCTTTCTTT

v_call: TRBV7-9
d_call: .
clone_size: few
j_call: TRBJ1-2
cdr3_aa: CASSSSVGLAPHYGYTF
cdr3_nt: TGTGCCAGCAGCTCCTCCGTGGGCCTCGCCCCTCACTATGGCTACACCTTC

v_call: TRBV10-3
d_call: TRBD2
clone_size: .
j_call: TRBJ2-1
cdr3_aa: CAIREGTSGSYNEQFF
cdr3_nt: TGTGCCATCAGGGAGGGGACTAGCGGCTCCTACAATGAGCAGTTCTTC

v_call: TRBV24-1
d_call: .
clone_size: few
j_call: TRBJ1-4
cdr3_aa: CATSASRGPGEELFF
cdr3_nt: TGTGCCACCAGTGCCTCTCGGGGCCCTGGAGAGGAACTGTTTTTT

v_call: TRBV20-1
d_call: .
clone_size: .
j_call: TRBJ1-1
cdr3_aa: CSARIPAVNTEAFF
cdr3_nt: TGCAGTGCTAGAATTCCGGCGGTGAACACTGAAGCTTTCTTT

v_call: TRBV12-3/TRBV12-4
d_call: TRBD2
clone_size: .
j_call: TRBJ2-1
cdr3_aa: CASRLANNEQFF
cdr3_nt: TGTGCCAGCCGACTAGCGAACAATGAGCAGTTCTTC

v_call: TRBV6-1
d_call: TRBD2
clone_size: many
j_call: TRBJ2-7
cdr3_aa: CASRQGRLAGGEQYF
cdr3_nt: TGTGCCAGCAGACAGGGGAGGCTAGCGGGAGGAGAGCAGTACTTC

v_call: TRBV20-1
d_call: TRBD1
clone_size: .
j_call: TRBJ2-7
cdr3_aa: CSARVTGVSYEQYF
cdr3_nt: TGCAGTGCTAGAGTGACAGGGGTGTCCTACGAGCAGTACTTC

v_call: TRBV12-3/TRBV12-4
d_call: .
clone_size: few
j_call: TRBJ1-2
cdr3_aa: CASSLGGPSVEVF
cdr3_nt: TGTGCCAGCAGTTTGGGTGGGCCGTCTGTGGAAGTTTTC